The 18 T cell receptor beta chains below come from one sample, sequenced in a study of CD8 T cells in Susac syndrome (dated 2019 in TCRdb). Library construction relied on the immunoSEQ multiplex PCR assay. RNA was extracted with the RNeasy kit and roughly 0.5 to 1 ug was reverse transcribed using random hexamers. TCRdb reprocessed the public reads (quality trimming at Q25 with fastp, clone calling with MiXCR) and kept in-frame beta chains. CDR3 protein sequences are deduplicated, and each keeps its most common genes and DNA. The sample includes 65,000 to 85,000 distinct CDR3 sequences, with 85% to 95% observed a single time. The biggest ten clones account for around 0.45% of the sample. The specimen was CD8+ T cells from PBMCs. Source of these receptors: a human donor with Susac syndrome.

This chain connects TRBV6-5 to TRBJ1-2, with TRBD1 matching 9 bases. The junction had 6 bases not matched to a gene; V was cut back by 0 bases and J by 4 bases. Per germline, CDR1 MNHEY and CDR2 SVGAGI. The CDR3 contains 16 residues. CDR3: CASSYSIQGAGYGYTF. The CDR3 nucleotides are TGTGCCAGCAGTTACTCGATACAGGGGGCGGGCTATGGCTACACCTTC.

V is TRBV20-1 and J is TRBJ2-7; no definite D call. This CDR3 is built from 14 residues. V was pared by 0 bases and J by 1 base, with 10 bases between. In germline, CDR1 is DFQATT, CDR2 SNEGSKA (reference sequence). CDR3 nucleotides: TGCAGTGCTAGAGATAGGCAGGTATCCTACGAGCAGTACTTC. As protein: CSARDRQVSYEQYF.

The chain recombines TRBV13 with TRBJ2-4, with D perhaps matching TRBD2 (6 bases). The CDR3 spans 16 residues. Trimming left V 2 bases short and J 0 bases short, with 11 bases between. The V gene's germline CDR1 is PRHDT and CDR2 FYEKMQ (reference sequence). Written as DNA, the CDR3 is TGTGCCAGCAGCTTAAACCTGGGGGGAGCCAAAAACATTCAGTACTTC. Translating it yields CASSLNLGGAKNIQYF.

The J gene is TRBJ2-1, the V gene TRBV4-3; D is undetermined. Germline values: CDR1 LGHNA, CDR2 YSLEER. Trimming removed 1 base from V and 6 bases from J, with 7 bases in between. The CDR3 runs 13 residues. CDR3 loop: CASSQAGPNEQFF. CDR3 in DNA: TGCGCCAGCAGCCAAGCAGGACCCAATGAGCAGTTCTTC.

The chain uses TRBV28 and TRBJ1-5; D is undetermined. This CDR3 has 16 residues. Deletions cut 5 bases from V and 5 bases from J, with 19 bases between. Germline assignment: CDR1 MDHEN and CDR2 SYDVKM. CDR3 sequence (DNA): TGTGCCAGCAGTCGCTACCAATTCGGGAGGGATCAGCCCCAGCATTTT. Its protein product is CASSRYQFGRDQPQHF.

V is TRBV3-1 and J is TRBJ2-1; D remains ambiguous. Germline lookup yields CDR1 LGHDT and CDR2 YNNKEL (reference sequence). The CDR3 has 13 amino acids. V was shortened by 9 bases and J by 0 bases, with 9 bases between the two germline ends. CDR3 bases: TGTGCCAGTCGGAGAAGCTCCTACAATGAGCAGTTCTTC. Translation: CASRRSSYNEQFF.

The count of this clonotype is one. The chain employs TRBV13 and TRBJ1-1, with D tentatively TRBD1 (5 bases). Germline V gene lookup returns CDR1 PRHDT and CDR2 FYEKMQ (reference sequence). This CDR3 is built from 16 residues. The V end was cut by 4 bases, the J end by 0 bases, with 15 bases between. CDR3 coding DNA: TGTGCCAGCAGCTCTGGGGCAGGTTACGTGAACACTGAAGCTTTCTTT. It encodes CASSSGAGYVNTEAFF.

The chain recombines TRBV25-1 with TRBJ1-2, with TRBD1 matching 10 bases. V was clipped by 7 bases and J by 2 bases; unmatched bases: 7. The CDR3 consists of 15 residues. The germline gives CDR1 MGHDK, CDR2 SYGVNS. The CDR3 DNA sequence: TGTGCCAGCACCCCAACGGGACAGGGGAACTATGGCTACACCTTC. Protein product: CASTPTGQGNYGYTF.

The gene calls are TRBV5-1 and TRBJ1-2; possibly TRBD1 for D (6 bases). The CDR3 is made up of 14 amino acids. Trimming pared 4 bases from V and 4 bases from J, leaving 14 bases between. Germline V gene lookup returns CDR1 SGHRS and CDR2 YFSETQ. The CDR3 region is CASSPRGSAYGYTF. The CDR3 nucleotides read TGCGCCAGCAGCCCTAGGGGGTCCGCCTATGGCTACACCTTC. The entire variable domain, with the rest obtained from reference TRBV5-1 and TRBJ1-2, is as follows: KAGVTQTPRYLIKTRGQQVTLSCSPISGHRSVSWYQQTPGQGLQFLFEYFSETQRNKGNFPGRFSGRQFSNSRSEMNVSTLELGDSALYLCASSPRGSAYGYTFGSGTRLTVV.

The CDR3 DNA follows: TGCGCCAGCAGCTTGGGGGACAGCTCCAATGAAAAACTGTTTTTT. Its translation: CASSLGDSSNEKLFF. The chain couples TRBV5-1 to TRBJ1-4, with 7 bases matching TRBD1. The CDR3 length is 15 residues. Germline V gives CDR1 SGHRS, CDR2 YFSETQ. V was clipped by 0 bases and J by 5 bases; unmatched bases: 4.

The V gene is TRBV6-2 or TRBV6-3, the J gene TRBJ2-1, with 9 bases aligning to TRBD1. The germline gives CDR1 MNHEY, CDR2 SVGEGT. CDR3 length: 14 amino acids. V lost 6 bases and J lost 2; bases outside the gene matches: 2. CDR3 amino acids: CASRGTGTYNEQFF. DNA of the CDR3: TGTGCCAGCAGGGGGACAGGGACCTACAATGAGCAGTTCTTC.

V is TRBV29-1 and J is TRBJ2-7; weak D call: TRBD2 (6 bases). The CDR3 consists of 11 residues. Trimming stripped 5 bases from V and 5 bases from J, with 10 bases between. CDR1 SQVTM and CDR2 ANQGSEA come from the germline V gene. In DNA form, the CDR3 reads TGCAGCGTTTCCGGGGGACACGAGCAGTACTTC. Translated, it gives CSVSGGHEQYF.

This clonotype was seen once. The chain is built from TRBV4-3 and TRBJ2-7, with TRBD1 identical over 8 bases. The CDR3 totals 15 residues. V lost 4 bases and J lost 3; bases outside the gene matches: 8. Germline CDR1 is LGHNA and CDR2 is YSLEER. The CDR3 here is CASSPRDRTVYEQYF. The CDR3 nucleotides are TGCGCCAGCAGCCCCCGGGACAGGACAGTCTACGAGCAGTACTTC.

This rearrangement joins TRBV28 to TRBJ2-2; 9 bases are a match to TRBD1. The CDR3 covers 15 residues. The V segment lost 7 bases and the J segment 7 bases; nucleotides outside the gene matches: 10. Germline CDR1 and CDR2: MDHEN and SYDVKM. The DNA of the CDR3 is TGTGCCAGCATCCACCGGGACAGGGCTGTCGGGGAGCTGTTTTTT. Encoded protein: CASIHRDRAVGELFF.

V usage is TRBV19 and J usage is TRBJ2-1; D gene uncertain. Germline V lookup: CDR1 LNHDA, CDR2 SQIVND (reference sequence). V dropped 3 bases and J dropped 5 bases, with 8 bases sitting between them. The CDR3 covers 13 residues. CDR3 DNA sequence: TGTGCCAGTAGTATGGGGTGGGACAATGAGCAGTTCTTC. This translates into CASSMGWDNEQFF.

The V and J genes are TRBV12-3 or TRBV12-4 and TRBJ1-6; D possibly corresponds to TRBD1 (5 bases). V lost 3 bases, J lost 0 bases, and 9 bases lay in between. CDR3 size: 16 residues. This chain's CDR3 is CASSLGLSSYNSPLHF. CDR3 sequence (DNA): TGTGCCAGCAGTTTGGGACTTAGCTCCTATAATTCACCCCTCCACTTT.

The rearrangement uses TRBV20-1 and TRBJ2-1; 10 bases align to TRBD1. Looked up from germline, CDR1 is DFQATT and CDR2 is SNEGSKA (reference sequence). The CDR3 spans 11 residues. The CDR3 region is CRGDRGYEQFF. The CDR3 DNA is TGCAGGGGGGACAGGGGATATGAGCAGTTCTTC.

The rearrangement joins TRBV7-9 to TRBJ2-1; D gene ambiguous. V lost 3 bases to trimming and J lost 8 bases, with 2 bases between them. Germline lookup yields CDR1 SEHNR and CDR2 FQNEAQ (reference sequence). The CDR3 contains 10 residues. CDR3 in DNA: TGTGCCAGCAGCTTGCATGAGCAGTTCTTC. It encodes CASSLHEQFF.